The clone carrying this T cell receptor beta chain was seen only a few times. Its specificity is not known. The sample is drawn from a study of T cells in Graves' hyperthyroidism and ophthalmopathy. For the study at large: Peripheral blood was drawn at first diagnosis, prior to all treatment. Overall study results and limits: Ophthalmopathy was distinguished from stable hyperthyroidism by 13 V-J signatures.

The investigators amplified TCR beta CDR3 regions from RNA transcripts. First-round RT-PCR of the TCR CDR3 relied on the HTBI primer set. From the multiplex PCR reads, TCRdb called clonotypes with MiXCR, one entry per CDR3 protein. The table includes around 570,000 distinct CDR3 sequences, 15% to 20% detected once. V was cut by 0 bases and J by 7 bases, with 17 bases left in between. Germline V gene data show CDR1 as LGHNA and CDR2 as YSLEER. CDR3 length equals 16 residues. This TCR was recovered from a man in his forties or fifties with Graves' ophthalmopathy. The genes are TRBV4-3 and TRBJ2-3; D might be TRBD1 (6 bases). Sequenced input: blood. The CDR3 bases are TGCGCCAGCAGCCAAGATGTCAGGGGAGAGGCCTATACGCAGTATTTT. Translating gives CASSQDVRGEAYTQYF.